This TCR beta chain was sequenced in a study of T cell responses to AZD1222 COVID-19 vaccine. For the study at large: Second doses at about 4 or about 12 weeks were pooled. General observations from the study: There were repertoire samples only from the period after the peak T cell response.

Comment on this clone: The antigen is unknown.

Libraries were prepared by immunoSEQ multiplex PCR; TCRdb keeps only in-frame clonotypes and omits some of them. In the table there are about 170,000 clones, around 91% of which are singletons. There are 13 residues in the CDR3. Looked up from germline, CDR1 is MDHEN and CDR2 is SYDVKM. V was clipped by 5 bases and J by 2 bases, with 6 bases between them. The material sequenced was peripheral blood, taken on day 0 of AZD1222 vaccination. This receptor was obtained from an adult in good health. The V and J genes are TRBV28 and TRBJ2-2; D is uncertain. CDR3 nucleotides: TGTGCCAGCAGTGGGTATAACACCGGGGAGCTGTTTTTT. Its protein is CASSGYNTGELFF.